The 25 T cell receptor beta chains below come from one sample, sequenced in a study of OX40 agonist ivuxolimab in advanced cancers. Method: immunoSEQ multiplex PCR; TCRdb's copy keeps in-frame clones and lacks some. The table includes some 39,000 clones, 80% to 85% detected once. Here the sequenced sample was CD4+ or CD8+ T cells sorted from blood, taken in a trial of the OX40 agonist ivuxolimab. These receptors were obtained from an adult with an advanced solid tumor such as melanoma, head and neck, liver or kidney cancer.

This chain joins TRBV28 and TRBJ2-7; 10 bases map to TRBD2. V shed 0 bases and J 6 bases; nucleotides not matched to a gene: 5. Germline-derived CDR1 and CDR2 are MDHEN and SYDVKM. CDR3 length: 15 residues. The CDR3 coding sequence is TGTGCCAGCAGTTTATGGTCCAGCGGGAGGGGCGAGCAGTACTTC. Residues: CASSLWSSGRGEQYF. Full variable domain (outside the CDR3, taken from reference TRBV28 and TRBJ2-7): DVKVTQSSRYLVKRTGEKVFLECVQDMDHENMFWYRQDPGLGLRLIYFSYDVKMKEKGDIPEGYSVSREKKERFSLILESASTNQTSMYLCASSLWSSGRGEQYFGPGTRLTVT.

The chain combines TRBV6-6 with TRBJ1-2, with 7 bases lining up with TRBD1. Per the germline V gene, CDR1 is MNHNY and CDR2 is SVGAGI (reference sequence). The V and J ends lost 6 bases and 1 base, in that order; junction bases with no gene match: 2. This CDR3 has 13 amino acids. For the CDR3, the DNA is TGTGCCAGCAGAACAGGGGATAACTATGGCTACACCTTC. Its translation is CASRTGDNYGYTF.

The chain is built from TRBV15 and TRBJ1-5; D possibly corresponds to TRBD1 (5 bases). The CDR3 is made up of 14 amino acids. Per germline, CDR1 LNHNV and CDR2 YYDKDF (reference sequence). With 4 bases removed from V and 6 bases from J, the gap between germline ends came to 13 bases. CDR3 in amino acids: CATSTRVSGQPQHF. Here the CDR3 DNA reads TGTGCCACCAGCACCAGGGTTAGTGGTCAGCCCCAGCATTTT. The full variable domain, rest sourced from reference TRBV15 and TRBJ1-5, is DAMVIQNPRYQVTQFGKPVTLSCSQTLNHNVMYWYQQKSSQAPKLLFHYYDKDFNNEADTPDNFQSRRPNTSFCFLDIRSPGLGDTAMYLCATSTRVSGQPQHFGDGTRLSIL.

This clone was seen a single time. J is TRBJ1-1 and V is TRBV28, with D tentatively TRBD1 (6 bases). Germline CDR1 is MDHEN and CDR2 is SYDVKM. Trimming took 4 bases from V and 6 from J, leaving 15 bases between them. This CDR3 spans 14 amino acids. The CDR3, as DNA: TGTGCCAGCAGTTCAGGTGGGGCAGGGGCTGAAGCTTTCTTT. Protein sequence: CASSSGGAGAEAFF.

For this clone: Other DNA sequences from this sample encode an identical CDR3 as well. The chain carries TRBV30 and TRBJ2-7; D gene unclear. The CDR3 has 11 amino acids. The V gene's germline CDR1 is GTSNPN and CDR2 SVGIG (reference sequence). Trimming removed 0 bases at V and 4 bases at J, with 4 bases between. The CDR3 DNA sequence: TGTGCCTGGAGTGTCCGATACGAGCAGTACTTC. It translates to CAWSVRYEQYF.

The chain joins TRBV4-3 to TRBJ2-1; maybe TRBD2 (6 bases). The CDR3 covers 16 residues. The germline CDR1 and CDR2 sequences are LGHNA and YSLEER. Trimming stripped 0 bases from V and 5 bases from J, with 14 bases between. Here the CDR3 reads CASSQDQGGADNEQFF. In nucleotides, the CDR3 is TGCGCCAGCAGCCAAGATCAGGGCGGGGCCGACAATGAGCAGTTCTTC.

CDR3 DNA: TGTGCCAGCAGGCTCGACAGGGTTCGGGCCCAAGAGACCCAGTACTTC. Translation gives CASRLDRVRAQETQYF. This chain joins TRBV5-5 and TRBJ2-5; TRBD1 matches 7 bases. There are 16 residues in the CDR3. The germline gives CDR1 SGHKS, CDR2 YYEKEE (reference sequence). J was trimmed by 1 base and V by 5 bases; bases with no gene match: 11.

The rearrangement links TRBV27 to TRBJ1-6; D perhaps matches TRBD1 (5 bases). The CDR3 is 12 residues long. Germline V gives CDR1 MNHEY, CDR2 SMNVEV (reference sequence). V was pared by 0 bases and J by 14 bases, with 8 bases between. The CDR3 nucleotides are TGTGCCAGCAGTTTATCCGGGACCACCCTCCACTTT. Protein: CASSLSGTTLHF.

This clone was counted a few times. V is TRBV7-8 and J is TRBJ2-7; possible D gene TRBD2, 6 bases. The CDR3 extends over 15 amino acids. V lost 5 bases to trimming and J lost 4 bases, with 18 bases between them. CDR1 and CDR2 (germline): SGHVS, FQNEAQ. CDR3 coding DNA: TGTGCCAGCAGCCCATACCGGGCGGGACCTTACGAGCAGTACTTC. It is translated as CASSPYRAGPYEQYF.

V and J are TRBV28 and TRBJ2-1; D perhaps matches TRBD2 (6 bases). There are 16 residues in the CDR3. Germline CDR1 MDHEN, CDR2 SYDVKM. Between the trimmed V and J ends, which lost 7 bases and 7 bases, there was a span of 23 bases. The CDR3 sequence: CASTTRWLEEGNEQFF. The CDR3 DNA is TGTGCCAGCACCACAAGGTGGCTCGAGGAGGGTAATGAGCAGTTCTTC.

The chain carries TRBV5-1 and TRBJ2-7, with 7 bases lining up with TRBD2. With V trimmed by 5 bases and J by 2 bases, 7 bases remained unmatched. Germline CDR1 SGHRS, CDR2 YFSETQ. The length of the CDR3 is 14 residues. The CDR3 DNA reads TGCGCCAGCAGGAGCGGGGAGGGCCCCTACGAGCAGTACTTC. Its translation: CASRSGEGPYEQYF.

The genes are TRBV27 and TRBJ2-1; 9 bases map to TRBD1. There are 17 residues in the CDR3. V was pared by 7 bases and J by 4 bases, with 14 bases of the junction left unmatched. The germline CDR1 and CDR2 sequences are MNHEY and SMNVEV (reference sequence). CDR3 sequence (DNA): TGTGCCAGCATCCACAGGGACAGGGAAGGAGGGTACAATGAGCAGTTCTTC. Translated, it gives CASIHRDREGGYNEQFF.

The table lists this clone with a count of one. This chain joins TRBV7-2 and TRBJ2-5; D is ambiguous. V was clipped by 5 bases and J by 2 bases, with 9 bases between them. Germline V CDR1 and CDR2: SGHTA, FQGNSA. The CDR3 totals 13 residues. CDR3 amino acids: CASSTGRQETQYF. The CDR3 DNA reads TGTGCCAGCAGCACGGGCCGACAAGAGACCCAGTACTTC.

V is TRBV27 and J is TRBJ2-3, with 11 positions matching TRBD2. V was clipped by 2 bases and J by 6 bases; unmatched bases: 4. Germline CDR1 is MNHEY and CDR2 is SMNVEV (reference sequence). This CDR3 has 15 amino acids. CDR3 nucleotides: TGTGCCAGCAGTTTAATGGCTAGCGGGAGGGATACGCAGTATTTT. Encoded protein: CASSLMASGRDTQYF.

The chain employs TRBV5-4 and TRBJ2-2, with D perhaps TRBD2 (6 bases). The V end lost 1 base, the J end lost 7 bases, and 11 bases lay between the germline ends. CDR1 SGHNT and CDR2 YYREEE come from the germline V gene (reference sequence). The CDR3 covers 14 residues. The CDR3 sequence: CASSLSLGGGELFF. DNA of the CDR3: TGTGCCAGCAGCTTGTCTTTGGGGGGCGGGGAGCTGTTTTTT.

This clone was seen only once. J is TRBJ2-1 and V is TRBV11-2; no definite D call. The CDR3 is made up of 16 amino acids. Trimming shortened V by 4 bases and J by 0 bases, and 13 bases separated the two germline ends. Per the germline V gene, CDR1 is SGHAT and CDR2 is FQNNGV. CDR3 bases: TGTGCCAGCAGCTCCATAGGCAGAAGCTCCTACAATGAGCAGTTCTTC. Translating gives CASSSIGRSSYNEQFF.

V usage is TRBV4-3 and J usage is TRBJ1-2; D not certain. The CDR3 is made up of 15 amino acids. The germline CDR1 and CDR2 sequences are LGHNA and YSLEER. Between the trimmed V and J ends, which lost 0 bases and 7 bases, there was a span of 15 bases. CDR3 region: CASSQEGNLASGYTF. In DNA, the CDR3 is TGCGCCAGCAGCCAAGAGGGGAACCTAGCCTCTGGCTACACCTTC.

The chain has TRBV28 and TRBJ1-2; unclear D gene. Germline V gives CDR1 MDHEN, CDR2 SYDVKM. This CDR3 spans 13 amino acids. V dropped 6 bases and J dropped 5 bases, with 13 bases sitting between them. The CDR3 sequence is CASRTPGFYGYTF. DNA for the CDR3: TGTGCCAGCAGGACCCCGGGATTTTATGGCTACACCTTC.

In the case of this clone: Different DNA sequences within this sample yield the same CDR3. The V call is TRBV27, the J call TRBJ2-7; D not certain. CDR1 MNHEY and CDR2 SMNVEV come from the germline V gene (reference sequence). This CDR3 region has 15 residues. The V end lost 8 bases, the J end lost 4 bases, and 21 bases lay between the germline ends. CDR3 nucleotide sequence: TGTGCCAGCTCCCCGAGAGGCGGATCTAGATACGAGCAGTACTTC. Amino acid sequence: CASSPRGGSRYEQYF.

This clone was counted once. The chain combines TRBV27 with TRBJ2-1, with 8 bases fitting TRBD1. The CDR3 extends over 15 amino acids. V dropped 6 bases and J dropped 7; count of bases not matched to a gene: 11. Germline assignment: CDR1 MNHEY and CDR2 SMNVEV (reference sequence). The CDR3 region is CASRPGQGSRNEQFF. CDR3 coding DNA: TGTGCCAGCAGGCCCGGACAGGGAAGTAGGAATGAGCAGTTCTTC.

In its sample, this clone was seen a few times. The DNA of the CDR3 is TGTGCCAGCAGTGAAGATAGGGGAAGAAATCAGCCCCAGCATTTT. Translating gives CASSEDRGRNQPQHF. The chain is built from TRBV6-1 and TRBJ1-5; D might be TRBD1 (5 bases). V shed 1 base and J shed 4 bases, with 11 bases lying between them. The CDR3 loop spans 15 amino acids. Per germline, CDR1 MNHNS and CDR2 SASEGT.

The chain links TRBV19 to TRBJ2-1; 11 nucleotides match TRBD2. The CDR3 loop spans 15 amino acids. J gave up 7 bases and V 2 bases, and 4 bases lay outside the gene matches. The germline V gene encodes CDR1 LNHDA and CDR2 SQIVND (reference sequence). CDR3: CASSIIAGGRNEQFF. CDR3 sequence (DNA): TGTGCCAGTAGTATAATAGCGGGAGGGCGGAATGAGCAGTTCTTC.

The rearrangement joins TRBV28 to TRBJ2-6; no clear D gene. CDR1 is MDHEN, CDR2 SYDVKM, per germline. The germline V and J ends were trimmed by 3 bases and 0 bases, with 6 bases remaining between them. This CDR3 has 15 residues. DNA for the CDR3: TGTGCCAGCAGTTTTCGCCCCTCTGGGGCCAACGTCCTGACTTTC. Translated: CASSFRPSGANVLTF.

This clone was seen only once. The J gene is TRBJ1-2, the V gene TRBV4-1, with D unresolved. The CDR3 covers 14 residues. Trimming stripped 1 base from V and 4 bases from J, with 10 bases between. The V gene's germline CDR1 is MGHRA and CDR2 YSYEKL. The chain's CDR3 is CASSQVGGSYGYTF. In DNA form, the CDR3 reads TGCGCCAGCAGCCAAGTCGGAGGGTCCTATGGCTACACCTTC.

The chain combines TRBV23-1 with TRBJ2-3; 11 bases are shared with TRBD2. TRBV23-1 is known as an ORF, though its function is uncertain. J lost 2 bases, V lost 0 bases, and 1 base had no gene match. This CDR3 has 16 residues. CDR3 loop: CASSQSLAGDTDTQYF. In DNA form, the CDR3 reads TGCGCCAGCAGTCAATCACTAGCGGGGGACACAGATACGCAGTATTTT.